This T cell receptor (beta chain) derives from a study of OX40 agonist ivuxolimab in advanced cancers. Some clones are missing from TCRdb's copy, which holds only in-frame ones; the method was immunoSEQ multiplex PCR. The sample carries over 50,000 clones, about nine tenths recorded once. The CDR3 has 12 amino acids. Germline V gene sequence: CDR1 MNHEY, CDR2 SVGAGI. The V gene lost 1 base and the J gene lost 5 bases, with 5 bases spanning the gap. The genes are TRBV6-5 and TRBJ1-2; D remains ambiguous. The specimen comprised CD4+ or CD8+ T cells sorted from blood, sampled in a trial of the OX40 agonist ivuxolimab. The sequence came from an adult with an advanced solid tumor such as melanoma, head and neck, liver or kidney cancer. CDR3 DNA: TGTGCCAGCAGTTACTGGCCGTATGGCTACACCTTC. It codes for CASSYWPYGYTF.